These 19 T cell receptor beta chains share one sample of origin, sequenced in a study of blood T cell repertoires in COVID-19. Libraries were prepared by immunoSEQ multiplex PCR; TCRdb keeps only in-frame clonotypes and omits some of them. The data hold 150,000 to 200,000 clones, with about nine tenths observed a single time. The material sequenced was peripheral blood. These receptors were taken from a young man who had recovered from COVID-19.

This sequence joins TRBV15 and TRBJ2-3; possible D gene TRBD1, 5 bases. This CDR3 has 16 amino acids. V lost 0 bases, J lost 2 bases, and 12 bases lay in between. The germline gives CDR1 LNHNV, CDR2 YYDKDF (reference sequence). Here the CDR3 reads CATSRDTKGSTDTQYF. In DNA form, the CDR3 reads TGTGCCACCAGCAGAGATACGAAGGGGTCCACAGATACGCAGTATTTT. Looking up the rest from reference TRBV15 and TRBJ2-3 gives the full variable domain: DAMVIQNPRYQVTQFGKPVTLSCSQTLNHNVMYWYQQKSSQAPKLLFHYYDKDFNNEADTPDNFQSRRPNTSFCFLDIRSPGLGDTAMYLCATSRDTKGSTDTQYFGPGTRLTVL.

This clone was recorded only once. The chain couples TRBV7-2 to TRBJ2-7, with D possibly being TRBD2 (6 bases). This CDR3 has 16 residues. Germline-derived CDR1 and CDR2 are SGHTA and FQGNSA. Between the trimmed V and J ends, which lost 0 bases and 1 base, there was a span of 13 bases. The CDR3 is CASSLAGGAASYEQYF. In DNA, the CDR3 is TGTGCCAGCAGCTTAGCGGGAGGAGCGGCTTCCTACGAGCAGTACTTC.

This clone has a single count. As DNA, the CDR3 is TGTGCCAGCAGCTTAGCAGGGGGCGAGACTGAAGCTTTCTTT. This translates into CASSLAGGETEAFF. The chain has TRBV11-2 and TRBJ1-1; 8 bases match TRBD1. Trimming at V came to 1 base and at J to 5 bases, leaving 3 bases not matched to a gene. Germline values: CDR1 SGHAT, CDR2 FQNNGV. This CDR3 has 14 residues.

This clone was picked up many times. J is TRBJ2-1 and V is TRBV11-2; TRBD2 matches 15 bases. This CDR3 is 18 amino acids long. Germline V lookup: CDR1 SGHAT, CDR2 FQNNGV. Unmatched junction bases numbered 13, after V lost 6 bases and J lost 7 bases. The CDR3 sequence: CASRPGLAGGLRVNEQFF. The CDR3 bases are TGTGCCAGCAGACCCGGACTAGCGGGAGGGCTCAGGGTAAATGAGCAGTTCTTC.

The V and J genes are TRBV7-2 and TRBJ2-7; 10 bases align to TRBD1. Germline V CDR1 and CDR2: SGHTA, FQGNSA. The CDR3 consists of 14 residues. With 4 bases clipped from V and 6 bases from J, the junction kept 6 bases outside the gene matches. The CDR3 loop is CASSSDRGPGEQYF. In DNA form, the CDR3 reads TGTGCCAGCAGCTCAGACAGGGGGCCAGGCGAGCAGTACTTC.

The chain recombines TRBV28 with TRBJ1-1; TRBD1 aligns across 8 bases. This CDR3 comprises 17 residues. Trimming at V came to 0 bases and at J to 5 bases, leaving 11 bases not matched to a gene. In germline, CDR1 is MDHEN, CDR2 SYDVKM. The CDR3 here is CASSLWGSGGRRTEAFF. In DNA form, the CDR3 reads TGTGCCAGCAGTTTATGGGGGTCAGGGGGCAGGAGGACTGAAGCTTTCTTT.

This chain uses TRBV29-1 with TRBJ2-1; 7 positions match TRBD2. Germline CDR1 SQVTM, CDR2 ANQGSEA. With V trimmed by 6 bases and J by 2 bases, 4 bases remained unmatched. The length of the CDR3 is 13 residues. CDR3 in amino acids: CSVAGLAYNEQFF. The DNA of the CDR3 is TGCAGCGTCGCCGGACTAGCCTACAATGAGCAGTTCTTC.

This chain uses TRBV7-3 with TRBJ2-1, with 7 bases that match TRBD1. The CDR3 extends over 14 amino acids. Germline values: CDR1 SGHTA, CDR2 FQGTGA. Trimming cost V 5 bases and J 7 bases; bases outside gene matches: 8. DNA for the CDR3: TGTGCCAGCAGCCTTTCCGGGACAGCGAATGAGCAGTTCTTC. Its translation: CASSLSGTANEQFF. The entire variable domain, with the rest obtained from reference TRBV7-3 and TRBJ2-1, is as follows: GAGVSQTPSNKVTEKGKYVELRCDPISGHTALYWYRQSLGQGPEFLIYFQGTGAADDSGLPNDRFFAVRPEGSVSTLKIQRTERGDSAVYLCASSLSGTANEQFFGPGTRLTVL.

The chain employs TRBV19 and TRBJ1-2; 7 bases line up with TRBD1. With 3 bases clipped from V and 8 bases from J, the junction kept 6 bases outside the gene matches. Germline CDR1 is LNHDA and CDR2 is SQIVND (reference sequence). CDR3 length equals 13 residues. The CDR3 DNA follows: TGTGCCAGTAGTATTGGAGGGGGCGTCGGCTACACCTTC. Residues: CASSIGGGVGYTF. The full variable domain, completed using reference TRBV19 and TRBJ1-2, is DGGITQSPKYLFRKEGQNVTLSCEQNLNHDAMYWYRQDPGQGLRLIYYSQIVNDFQKGDIAEGYSVSREKKESFPLTVTSAQKNPTAFYLCASSIGGGVGYTFGSGTRLTVV.

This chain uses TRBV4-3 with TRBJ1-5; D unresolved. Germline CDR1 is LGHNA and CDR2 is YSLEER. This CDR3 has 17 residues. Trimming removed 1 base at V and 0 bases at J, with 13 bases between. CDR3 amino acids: CASSQGAGKNSNQPQHF. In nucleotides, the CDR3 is TGCGCCAGCAGCCAAGGGGCAGGAAAGAATAGCAATCAGCCCCAGCATTTT.

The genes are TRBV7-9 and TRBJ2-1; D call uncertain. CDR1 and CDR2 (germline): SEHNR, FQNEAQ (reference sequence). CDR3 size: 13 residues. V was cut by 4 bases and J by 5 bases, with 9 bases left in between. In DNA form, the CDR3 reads TGTGCCAGCAGCTCCGTATTTAACAATGAGCAGTTCTTC. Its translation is CASSSVFNNEQFF.

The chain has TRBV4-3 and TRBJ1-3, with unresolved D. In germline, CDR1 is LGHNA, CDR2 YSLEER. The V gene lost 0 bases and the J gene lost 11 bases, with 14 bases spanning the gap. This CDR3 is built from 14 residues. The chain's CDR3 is CASSQERVAGAIYF. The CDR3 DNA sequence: TGCGCCAGCAGCCAAGAGAGAGTGGCCGGAGCCATATATTTT.

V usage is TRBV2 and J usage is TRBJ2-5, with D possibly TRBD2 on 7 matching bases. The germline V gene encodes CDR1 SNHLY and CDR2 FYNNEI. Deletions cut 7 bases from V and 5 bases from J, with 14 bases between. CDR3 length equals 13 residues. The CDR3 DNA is TGTGCCAGCAATCGGGGGCGGGGGGAGACCCAGTACTTC. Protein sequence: CASNRGRGETQYF.

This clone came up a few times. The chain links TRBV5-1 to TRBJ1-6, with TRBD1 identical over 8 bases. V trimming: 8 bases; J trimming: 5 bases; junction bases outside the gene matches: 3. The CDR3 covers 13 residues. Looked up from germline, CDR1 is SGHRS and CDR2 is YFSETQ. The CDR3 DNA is TGCGCCAGTACGGGACAGGATAATTCACCCCTCCACTTT. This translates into CASTGQDNSPLHF.

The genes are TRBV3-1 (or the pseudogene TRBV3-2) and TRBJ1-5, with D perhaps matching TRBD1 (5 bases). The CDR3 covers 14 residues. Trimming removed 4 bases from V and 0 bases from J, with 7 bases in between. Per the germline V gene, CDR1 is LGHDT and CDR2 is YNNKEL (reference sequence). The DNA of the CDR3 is TGTGCCAGCAGCCGGGGCTTTAGCAATCAGCCCCAGCATTTT. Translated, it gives CASSRGFSNQPQHF.

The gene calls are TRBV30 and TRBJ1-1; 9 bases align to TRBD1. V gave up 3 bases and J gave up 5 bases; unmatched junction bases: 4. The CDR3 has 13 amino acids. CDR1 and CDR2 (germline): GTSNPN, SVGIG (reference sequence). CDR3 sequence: CAWRGQGGTEAFF. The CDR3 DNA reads TGTGCCTGGAGGGGACAGGGAGGAACTGAAGCTTTCTTT.

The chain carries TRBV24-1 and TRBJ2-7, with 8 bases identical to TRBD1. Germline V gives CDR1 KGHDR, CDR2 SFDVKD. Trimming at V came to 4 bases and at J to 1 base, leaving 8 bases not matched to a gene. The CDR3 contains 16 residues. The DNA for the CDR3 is TGTGCCACCAGTGACCATAGACAGGGGAGTTCCTACGAGCAGTACTTC. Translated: CATSDHRQGSSYEQYF.

CDR3 DNA: TGTGCCAGTACAGGGAGGGTATCTGAAGCTTTCTTT. Its protein product is CASTGRVSEAFF. J is TRBJ1-1 and V is TRBV6-5, with a possible D match to TRBD1 (6 bases). Germline V lookup: CDR1 MNHEY, CDR2 SVGAGI. Trimming removed 9 bases from V and 6 bases from J, with 14 bases in between. The CDR3 sequence is 12 residues long.

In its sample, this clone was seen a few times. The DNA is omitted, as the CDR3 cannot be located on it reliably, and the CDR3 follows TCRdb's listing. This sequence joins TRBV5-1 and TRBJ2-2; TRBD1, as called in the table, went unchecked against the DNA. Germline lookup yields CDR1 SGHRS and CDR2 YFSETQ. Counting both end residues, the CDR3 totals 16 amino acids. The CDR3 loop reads CASTSGTGMWTGELFF.